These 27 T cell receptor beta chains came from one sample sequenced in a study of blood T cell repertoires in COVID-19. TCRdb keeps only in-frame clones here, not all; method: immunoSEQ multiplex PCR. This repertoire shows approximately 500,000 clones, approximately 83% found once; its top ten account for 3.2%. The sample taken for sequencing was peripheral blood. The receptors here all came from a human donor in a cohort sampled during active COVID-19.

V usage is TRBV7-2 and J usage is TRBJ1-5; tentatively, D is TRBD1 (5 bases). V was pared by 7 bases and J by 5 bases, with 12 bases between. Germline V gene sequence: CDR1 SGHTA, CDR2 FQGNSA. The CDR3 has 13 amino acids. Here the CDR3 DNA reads TGTGCCAGCACCCTCGGAGGGGATCAGCCCCAGCATTTT. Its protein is CASTLGGDQPQHF.

CDR3 nucleotides: TGTGCCAGCAGCTCACAACCTCCCGCCGGGGAGCTGTTTTTT. This sequence encodes CASSSQPPAGELFF. J is TRBJ2-2 and V is TRBV28, with D unresolved. The CDR3 has 14 residues. V was clipped by 6 bases and J by 6 bases, with 14 bases between them. In germline, CDR1 is MDHEN, CDR2 SYDVKM.

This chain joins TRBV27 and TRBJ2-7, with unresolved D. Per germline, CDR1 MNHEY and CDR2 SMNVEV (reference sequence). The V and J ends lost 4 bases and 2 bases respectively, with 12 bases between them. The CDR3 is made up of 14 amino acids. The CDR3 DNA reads TGTGCCAGCAGTTCCCACCAGAACACCTACGAGCAGTACTTC. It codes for CASSSHQNTYEQYF.

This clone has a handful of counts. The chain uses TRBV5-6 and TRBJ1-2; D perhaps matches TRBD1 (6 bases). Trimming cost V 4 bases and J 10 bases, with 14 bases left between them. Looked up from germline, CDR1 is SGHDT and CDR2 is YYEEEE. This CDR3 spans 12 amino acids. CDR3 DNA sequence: TGTGCCAGCAGCCTTAACAGGGTATTCTACACCTTC. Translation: CASSLNRVFYTF.

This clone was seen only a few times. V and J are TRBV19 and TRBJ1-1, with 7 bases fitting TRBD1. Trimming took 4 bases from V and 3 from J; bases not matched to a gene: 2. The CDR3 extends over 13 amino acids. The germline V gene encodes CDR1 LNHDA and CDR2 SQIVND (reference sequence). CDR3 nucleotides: TGTGCCAGTAGTAGCAGGGGGTACACTGAAGCTTTCTTT. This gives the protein CASSSRGYTEAFF.

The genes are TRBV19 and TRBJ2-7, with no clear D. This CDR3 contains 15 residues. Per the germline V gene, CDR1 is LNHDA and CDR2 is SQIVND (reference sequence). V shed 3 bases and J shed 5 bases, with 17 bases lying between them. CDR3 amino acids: CASSMGDGVGDEQYF. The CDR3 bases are TGTGCCAGTAGTATGGGTGATGGAGTGGGTGACGAGCAGTACTTC.

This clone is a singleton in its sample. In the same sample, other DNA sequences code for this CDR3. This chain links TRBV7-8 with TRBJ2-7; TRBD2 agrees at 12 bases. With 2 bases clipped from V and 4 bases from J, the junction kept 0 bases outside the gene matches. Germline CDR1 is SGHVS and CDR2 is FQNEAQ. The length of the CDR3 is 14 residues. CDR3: CASSLLAGGYEQYF. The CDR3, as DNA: TGTGCCAGCAGCTTACTAGCGGGAGGGTACGAGCAGTACTTC.

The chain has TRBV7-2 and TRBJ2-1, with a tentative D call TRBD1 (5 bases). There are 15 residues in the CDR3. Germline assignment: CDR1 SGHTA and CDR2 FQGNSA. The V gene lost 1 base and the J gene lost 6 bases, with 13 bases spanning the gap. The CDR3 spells CASSLVGRASNEQFF. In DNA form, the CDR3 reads TGTGCCAGCAGCTTAGTGGGCAGGGCGAGCAATGAGCAGTTCTTC.

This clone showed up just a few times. The CDR3 loop is CASSTLGTGVTKNIQYF. The CDR3 DNA sequence: TGTGCCAGTAGTACGCTAGGGACAGGGGTGACCAAAAACATTCAGTACTTC. V usage is TRBV19 and J usage is TRBJ2-4, with 10 positions matching TRBD1. Germline CDR1 LNHDA, CDR2 SQIVND (reference sequence). CDR3 length equals 17 residues. Trimming removed 4 bases from V and 2 bases from J; junction bases left unmatched: 8.

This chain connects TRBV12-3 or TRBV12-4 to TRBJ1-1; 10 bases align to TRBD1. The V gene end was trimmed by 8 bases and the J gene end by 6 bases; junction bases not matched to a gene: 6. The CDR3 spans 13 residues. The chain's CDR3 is CASRQGAGSEAFF. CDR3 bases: TGTGCCAGCCGACAGGGGGCGGGGTCTGAAGCTTTCTTT.

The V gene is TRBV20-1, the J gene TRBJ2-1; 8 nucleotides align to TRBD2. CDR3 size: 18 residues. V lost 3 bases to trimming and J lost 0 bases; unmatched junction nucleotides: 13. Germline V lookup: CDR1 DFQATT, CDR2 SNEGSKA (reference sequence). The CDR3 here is CSASEVVAGLSSYNEQFF. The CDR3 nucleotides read TGCAGTGCTAGTGAGGTGGTAGCGGGGCTGAGCTCCTACAATGAGCAGTTCTTC.

The CDR3 reads CASSLNRQNHNEQFF. CDR3 coding DNA: TGCGCCAGCAGCTTGAATCGACAAAATCACAATGAGCAGTTCTTC. J is TRBJ2-1 and V is TRBV5-1; no clear D. This CDR3 region has 15 residues. In germline, CDR1 is SGHRS, CDR2 YFSETQ. The V and J ends lost 1 base and 5 bases respectively, with 13 bases between them. The full variable domain, its missing parts supplied by reference TRBV5-1 and TRBJ2-1, is KAGVTQTPRYLIKTRGQQVTLSCSPISGHRSVSWYQQTPGQGLQFLFEYFSETQRNKGNFPGRFSGRQFSNSRSEMNVSTLELGDSALYLCASSLNRQNHNEQFFGPGTRLTVL.

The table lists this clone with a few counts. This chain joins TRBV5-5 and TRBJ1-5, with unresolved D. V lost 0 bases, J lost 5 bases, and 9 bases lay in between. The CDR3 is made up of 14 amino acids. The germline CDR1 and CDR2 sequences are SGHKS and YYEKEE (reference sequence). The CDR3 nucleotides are TGTGCCAGCAGCTTGGTGGCCCGGGATCAGCCCCAGCATTTT. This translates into CASSLVARDQPQHF.

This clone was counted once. This CDR3 reads CASSKQGNTEAFF. The CDR3 nucleotides read TGTGCCAGCAGCAAACAGGGGAACACTGAAGCTTTCTTT. The chain employs TRBV7-2 and TRBJ1-1; D possibly corresponds to TRBD1 (6 bases). The CDR3 totals 13 residues. Trimming shortened V by 5 bases and J by 1 base, and 8 bases separated the two germline ends. Germline-derived CDR1 and CDR2 are SGHTA and FQGNSA. Looking up the rest from reference TRBV7-2 and TRBJ1-1 gives the full variable domain: GAGVSQSPSNKVTEKGKDVELRCDPISGHTALYWYRQSLGQGLEFLIYFQGNSAPDKSGLPSDRFSAERTGGSVSTLTIQRTQQEDSAVYLCASSKQGNTEAFFGQGTRLTVV.

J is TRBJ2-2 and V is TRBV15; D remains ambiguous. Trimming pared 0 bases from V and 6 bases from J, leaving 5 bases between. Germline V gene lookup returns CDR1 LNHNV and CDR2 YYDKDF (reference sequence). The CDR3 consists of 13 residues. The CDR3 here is CATSRDSPGELFF. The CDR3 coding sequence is TGTGCCACCAGCAGAGATAGCCCCGGGGAGCTGTTTTTT.

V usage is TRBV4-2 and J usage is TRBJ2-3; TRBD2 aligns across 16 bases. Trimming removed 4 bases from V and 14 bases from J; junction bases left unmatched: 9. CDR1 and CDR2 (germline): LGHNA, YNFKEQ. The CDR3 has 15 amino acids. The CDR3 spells CASSPILGLAGGTYF. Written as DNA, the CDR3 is TGTGCCAGCAGCCCGATACTGGGACTAGCGGGGGGGACGTATTTT.

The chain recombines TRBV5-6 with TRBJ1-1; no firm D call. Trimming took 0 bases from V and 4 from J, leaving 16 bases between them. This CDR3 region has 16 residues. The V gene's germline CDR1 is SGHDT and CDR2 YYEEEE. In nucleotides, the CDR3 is TGTGCCAGCAGCTTGGCCACCCGAGGGAGGATCACTGAAGCTTTCTTT. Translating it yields CASSLATRGRITEAFF.

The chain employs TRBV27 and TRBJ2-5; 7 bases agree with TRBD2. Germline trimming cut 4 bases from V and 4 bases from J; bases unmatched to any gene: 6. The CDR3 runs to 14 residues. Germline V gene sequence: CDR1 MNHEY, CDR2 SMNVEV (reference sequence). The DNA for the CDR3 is TGTGCCAGCAGTTCGATGTGGGGGGGAGAGACCCAGTACTTC. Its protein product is CASSSMWGGETQYF.

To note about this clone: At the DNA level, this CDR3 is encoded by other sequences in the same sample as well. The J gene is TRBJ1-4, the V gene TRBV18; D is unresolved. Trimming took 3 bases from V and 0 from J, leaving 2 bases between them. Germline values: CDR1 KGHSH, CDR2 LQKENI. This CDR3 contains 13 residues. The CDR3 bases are TGTGCCAGCTCACCCGCAACTAATGAAAAACTGTTTTTT. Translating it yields CASSPATNEKLFF.

The CDR3 region is CASGPTGAGNTIYF. The CDR3 region has the DNA TGTGCCAGTGGGCCGACAGGGGCTGGAAACACCATATATTTT. V usage is TRBV19 and J usage is TRBJ1-3; 8 bases are a match to TRBD1. The germline V gene has CDR1 LNHDA and CDR2 SQIVND (reference sequence). This CDR3 comprises 14 residues. Trimming removed 8 bases from V and 2 bases from J; junction bases left unmatched: 5. Supplemented by reference TRBV19 and TRBJ1-3, the full variable domain reads DGGITQSPKYLFRKEGQNVTLSCEQNLNHDAMYWYRQDPGQGLRLIYYSQIVNDFQKGDIAEGYSVSREKKESFPLTVTSAQKNPTAFYLCASGPTGAGNTIYFGEGSWLTVV.

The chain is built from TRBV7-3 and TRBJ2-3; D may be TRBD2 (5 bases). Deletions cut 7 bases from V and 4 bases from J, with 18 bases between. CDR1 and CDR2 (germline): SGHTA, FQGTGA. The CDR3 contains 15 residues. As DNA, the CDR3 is TGTGCCAGCATCGTTAGCGACCTTCGGGCAGATACGCAGTATTTT. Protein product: CASIVSDLRADTQYF.

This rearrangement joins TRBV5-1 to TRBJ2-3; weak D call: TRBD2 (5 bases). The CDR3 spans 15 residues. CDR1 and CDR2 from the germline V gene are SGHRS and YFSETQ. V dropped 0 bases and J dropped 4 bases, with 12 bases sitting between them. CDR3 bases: TGCGCCAGCAGCTTGGCATTACCCGGGGCAGATACGCAGTATTTT. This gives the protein CASSLALPGADTQYF.

CDR3 region: CASSQAGSRGRDQPQHF. In DNA form, the CDR3 reads TGTGCCAGCAGCCAAGCCGGGAGTAGGGGGCGAGATCAGCCCCAGCATTTT. V and J are TRBV4-2 and TRBJ1-5; 7 nucleotides agree with TRBD1. V trimming: 1 base; J trimming: 5 bases; junction bases outside the gene matches: 11. The CDR3 runs to 17 residues. Germline CDR1 is LGHNA and CDR2 is YNFKEQ.

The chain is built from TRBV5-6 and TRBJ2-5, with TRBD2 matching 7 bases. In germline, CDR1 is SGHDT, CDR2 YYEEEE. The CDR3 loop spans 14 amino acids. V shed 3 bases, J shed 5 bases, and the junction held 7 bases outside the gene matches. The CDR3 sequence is CASSSRLARETQYF. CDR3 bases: TGTGCCAGCAGCTCAAGACTAGCTAGGGAGACCCAGTACTTC.

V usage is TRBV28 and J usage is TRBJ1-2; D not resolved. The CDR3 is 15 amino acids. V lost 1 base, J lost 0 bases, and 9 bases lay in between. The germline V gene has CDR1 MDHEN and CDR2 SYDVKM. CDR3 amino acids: CASSLLSGANYGYTF. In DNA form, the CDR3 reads TGTGCCAGCAGTTTATTGTCAGGCGCTAACTATGGCTACACCTTC.

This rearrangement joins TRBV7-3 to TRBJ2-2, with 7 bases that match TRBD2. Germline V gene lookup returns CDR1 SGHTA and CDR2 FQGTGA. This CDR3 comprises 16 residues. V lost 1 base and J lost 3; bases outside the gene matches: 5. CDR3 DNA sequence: TGTGCCAGCAGCTTAAACCCGGGGGGTGACACCGGGGAGCTGTTTTTT. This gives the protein CASSLNPGGDTGELFF.

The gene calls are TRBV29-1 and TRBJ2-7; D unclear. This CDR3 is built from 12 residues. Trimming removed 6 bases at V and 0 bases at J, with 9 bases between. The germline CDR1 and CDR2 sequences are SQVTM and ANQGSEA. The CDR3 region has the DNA TGCAGCGTCTCAGCGTACTCCTACGAGCAGTACTTC. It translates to CSVSAYSYEQYF.